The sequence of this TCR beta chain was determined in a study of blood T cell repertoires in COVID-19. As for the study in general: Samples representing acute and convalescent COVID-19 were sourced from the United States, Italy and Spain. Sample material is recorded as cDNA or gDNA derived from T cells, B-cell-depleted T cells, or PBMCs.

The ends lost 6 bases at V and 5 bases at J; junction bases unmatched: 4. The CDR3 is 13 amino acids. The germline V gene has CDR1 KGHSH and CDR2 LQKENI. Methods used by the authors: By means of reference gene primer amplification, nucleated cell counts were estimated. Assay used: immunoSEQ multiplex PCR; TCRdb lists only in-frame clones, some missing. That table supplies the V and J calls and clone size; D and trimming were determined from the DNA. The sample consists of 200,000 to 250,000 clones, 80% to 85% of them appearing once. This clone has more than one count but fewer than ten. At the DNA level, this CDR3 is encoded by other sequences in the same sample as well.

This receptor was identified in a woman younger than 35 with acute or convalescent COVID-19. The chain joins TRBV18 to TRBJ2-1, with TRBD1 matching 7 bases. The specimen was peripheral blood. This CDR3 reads CASSPGTDNEQFF. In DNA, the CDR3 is TGTGCCAGCTCTCCCGGGACAGACAATGAGCAGTTCTTC.